The clone carrying this TCR beta chain has a handful of counts. This entry comes from a study of blood T cell repertoires in COVID-19. Study-wide context: Acute-phase and convalescent COVID-19 samples originated in the United States, Italy and Spain.

Clones were sequenced by immunoSEQ multiplex PCR, and TCRdb holds only the in-frame ones, with some missing. The sample shows 100,000 to 150,000 clones, roughly 69% of them seen only once. With V trimmed by 6 bases and J by 1 base, 11 bases remained unmatched. The CDR3 totals 17 residues. The germline V gene encodes CDR1 MNHEY and CDR2 SVGEGT. The chain employs TRBV6-2 or TRBV6-3 and TRBJ1-5; the match to TRBD1 covers 8 bases. This receptor was identified in a woman in her 70s with acute or convalescent COVID-19. The specimen sequenced was peripheral blood. DNA for the CDR3: TGTGCCAGCAGCAGAAGCGGACAGGGCAAGAGCAATCAGCCCCAGCATTTT. Translating gives CASSRSGQGKSNQPQHF.